This is a list of T cell receptor beta chains from one sample in a study of blood T cell repertoires in COVID-19. Assay: immunoSEQ multiplex PCR; the TCRdb copy retains only in-frame clones and omits some. This table has tens of thousands of clones, 83% appearing once. Sequenced sample: peripheral blood. The receptor source for this set is a man aged 40-50 years with acute or convalescent COVID-19. Each CDR3 is given with its conserved first and last residue. Fields, in order: V gene, CDR3 length, D gene, J gene, clone size, CDR3 DNA, CDR3 protein. The D gene is left open where the match is weak. Not every row has a clone size; where given, it reads once, few, many or a size class.

TRBV15	14	TRBD1	TRBJ1-3	NA	TGTGCCACCAGCACGGACAGGTTGGGAAACACCATATATTTT	CATSTDRLGNTIYF
TRBV18	18	TRBD2	TRBJ2-1	NA	TGTGCCAGCTCACCTTCCGGGACTAGCGGAGGCTCCTACAATGAGCAGTTCTTC	CASSPSGTSGGSYNEQFF
TRBV9	16	TRBD2	TRBJ2-1	NA	TGTGCCAGCAGCGTAGTCTCAGCTAGCGGGGACTATGAGCAGTTCTTC	CASSVVSASGDYEQFF
TRBV7-2	12	NA	TRBJ1-2	NA	TGTGCCAGCAGCTTCAACAGTTTAGGCTACACCTTC	CASSFNSLGYTF
TRBV6-5	14	TRBD1	TRBJ1-2	NA	TGTGCCAGCGACGGGACAGGGGCCCTATATGGCTACACCTTC	CASDGTGALYGYTF
TRBV4-2	13	NA	TRBJ1-5	few	TGTGCCAGCAGCCAAGATGAGTTACAGCCCCAGCATTTT	CASSQDELQPQHF
TRBV5-1	17	TRBD2	TRBJ2-5	NA	TGCGCCAGCAGCTTGGGTCTAGCGGCCTTTGGTGAGGAGACCCAGTACTTC	CASSLGLAAFGEETQYF
TRBV10-3	12	NA	TRBJ2-7	NA	TGTGCCATCAGTGGGACAGCCTACGAGCAGTACTTC	CAISGTAYEQYF
TRBV7-2	17	TRBD2	TRBJ2-2	NA	TGTGCCAGCAGCTTAGCGTCTAGCGGGGTACGCACCGGGGAGCTGTTTTTT	CASSLASSGVRTGELFF
TRBV2	14	NA	TRBJ2-7	NA	TGTGCCAGCAGGGCTAGCCAGAGCTCCTACGAGCAGTACTTC	CASRASQSSYEQYF
TRBV30	15	NA	TRBJ1-1	NA	TGTGCCTGGAGGCTCACGGGGAGCGCAGCCGCTGAAGCTTTCTTT	CAWRLTGSAAAEAFF
TRBV11-3	13	NA	TRBJ2-1	NA	TGTGCCAGCAGCTTGAACAGTCCTAATGAGCAGTTCTTC	CASSLNSPNEQFF
TRBV15	17	NA	TRBJ2-6	NA	TGTGCCACCAGCAGAGATCGCACAAGATCTGGGGCCAACGTCCTGACTTTC	CATSRDRTRSGANVLTF
TRBV11-2	12	NA	TRBJ2-5	NA	TGTGCCAGCATAAGTCCCACCGGGACCCAGTACTTC	CASISPTGTQYF
TRBV5-1	14	TRBD1	TRBJ1-2	NA	TGCGCCAGCAGCTTGGGACAGGGTAACTATGGCTACACCTTC	CASSLGQGNYGYTF
TRBV14	15	TRBD2	TRBJ2-2	NA	TGTGCCAGCAGCCAAGTTCTAGCGGGATCCGGGGAGCTGTTTTTT	CASSQVLAGSGELFF
TRBV24-1	16	NA	TRBJ2-6	NA	TGTGCCACCAGTGATCCCCAGCGGACTGGGGCCAACGTCCTGACTTTC	CATSDPQRTGANVLTF
TRBV30	13	NA	TRBJ1-2	once	TGTGCCTGGAGCCAAGACAGCTTCTATGGCTACACCTTC	CAWSQDSFYGYTF
TRBV5-8	13	TRBD1	TRBJ1-3	NA	TGTGCCAGCAGCTCGGACAGGGGAAACACCATATATTTT	CASSSDRGNTIYF
TRBV12-3/TRBV12-4	10	NA	TRBJ2-7	NA	TGTGCCAGCAGGGGCAGCAAGCAGTACTTC	CASRGSKQYF
TRBV19	12	NA	TRBJ1-2	NA	TGTGCCAGTAGTATCGAGGGTTATGGCTACACCTTC	CASSIEGYGYTF
TRBV5-5	16	NA	TRBJ2-5	NA	TGTGCCAGCAGCTTGGAAGGACAGACTATACAAGAGACCCAGTACTTC	CASSLEGQTIQETQYF
TRBV19	14	NA	TRBJ1-5	NA	TGTGCCAGTAGTGTACAGGCTGGCAATCAGCCCCAGCATTTT	CASSVQAGNQPQHF
TRBV7-9	14	NA	TRBJ1-1	NA	TGTGCCAGCAGCTTCGGGGGGGCCTACACTGAAGCTTTCTTT	CASSFGGAYTEAFF
TRBV19	15	NA	TRBJ2-6	NA	TGTGCCAGTAGTAGTCAGGGTGTTGGGGCCAACGTCCTGACTTTC	CASSSQGVGANVLTF
TRBV3-1/TRBV3-2	14	NA	TRBJ2-5	NA	TGTGCCAGCAGCCAACGGGGGTGGGGAGAGACCCAGTACTTC	CASSQRGWGETQYF
TRBV5-5	14	NA	TRBJ1-5	NA	TGTGCCAGCAGTCAGACAGGTGGCAATCAGCCCCAGCATTTT	CASSQTGGNQPQHF